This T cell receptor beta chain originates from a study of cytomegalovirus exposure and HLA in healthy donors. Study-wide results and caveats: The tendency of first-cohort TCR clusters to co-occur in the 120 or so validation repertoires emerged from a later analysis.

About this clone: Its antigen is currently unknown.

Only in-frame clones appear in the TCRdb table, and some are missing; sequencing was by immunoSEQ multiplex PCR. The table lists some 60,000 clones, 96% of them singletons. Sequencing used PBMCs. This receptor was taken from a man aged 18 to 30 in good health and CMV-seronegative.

The CDR3 spells CASTGQGGAYQPQHF. CDR3 in DNA: TGTGCCAGCACTGGACAGGGAGGCGCGTATCAGCCCCAGCATTTT. The chain uses TRBV2 and TRBJ1-5, with TRBD1 matching over 8 bases. The germline gives CDR1 SNHLY, CDR2 FYNNEI. This CDR3 has 15 residues. The J segment lost 5 bases and the V segment lost 7 bases, leaving 10 bases of the junction unmatched.